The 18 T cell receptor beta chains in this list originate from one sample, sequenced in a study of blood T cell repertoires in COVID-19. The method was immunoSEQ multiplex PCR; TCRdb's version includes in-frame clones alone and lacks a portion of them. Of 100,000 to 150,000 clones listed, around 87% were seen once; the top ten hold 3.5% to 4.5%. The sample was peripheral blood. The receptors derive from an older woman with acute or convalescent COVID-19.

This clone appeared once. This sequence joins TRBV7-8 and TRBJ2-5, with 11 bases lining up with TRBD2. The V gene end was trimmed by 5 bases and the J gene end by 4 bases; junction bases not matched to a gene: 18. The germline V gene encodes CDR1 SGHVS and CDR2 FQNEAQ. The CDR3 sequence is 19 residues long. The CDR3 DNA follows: TGTGCCAGCAGCCCACAGAGGCGGGTAGCGGGGGGGAAGGGAGAGACCCAGTACTTC. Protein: CASSPQRRVAGGKGETQYF.

The CDR3: CASSLSGQYTEAFF. For the CDR3, the DNA is TGCGCCAGCAGCTTATCGGGACAGTACACTGAAGCTTTCTTT. The chain links TRBV5-1 to TRBJ1-1; TRBD1 aligns across 7 bases. Per the germline V gene, CDR1 is SGHRS and CDR2 is YFSETQ. The CDR3 has 14 residues. V shed 2 bases, J shed 3 bases, and the junction held 4 bases outside the gene matches.

The CDR3: CASSLSGYEQYF. The DNA for the CDR3 is TGTGCCAGCAGCTTGTCAGGATACGAGCAGTACTTC. V usage is TRBV5-5 and J usage is TRBJ2-7; no definite D call. CDR3 size: 12 residues. The ends were cut back, 1 base at V and 4 bases at J, with 6 bases in the middle. The germline gives CDR1 SGHKS, CDR2 YYEKEE (reference sequence).

In DNA, the CDR3 is TGTGCCAGCAGCGACGACAGGGGCTACTATGGCTACACCTTC. Protein: CASSDDRGYYGYTF. The chain couples TRBV9 to TRBJ1-2, with 8 bases that match TRBD1. Germline lookup yields CDR1 SGDLS and CDR2 YYNGEE. V trimming: 3 bases; J trimming: 3 bases; junction bases outside the gene matches: 4. The CDR3 is 14 amino acids.

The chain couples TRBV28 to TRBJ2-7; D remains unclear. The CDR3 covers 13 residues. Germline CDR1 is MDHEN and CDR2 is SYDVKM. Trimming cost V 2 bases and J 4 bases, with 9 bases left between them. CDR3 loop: CASSLGHEYEQYF. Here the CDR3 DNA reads TGTGCCAGCAGTTTAGGGCACGAGTACGAGCAGTACTTC.

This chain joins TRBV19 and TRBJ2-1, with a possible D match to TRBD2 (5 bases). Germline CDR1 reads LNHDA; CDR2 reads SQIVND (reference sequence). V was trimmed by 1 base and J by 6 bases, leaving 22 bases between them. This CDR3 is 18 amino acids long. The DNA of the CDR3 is TGTGCCAGTAGTATAGCGGGAAAGGTTGAAGTTCGTGGCAATGAGCAGTTCTTC. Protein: CASSIAGKVEVRGNEQFF.

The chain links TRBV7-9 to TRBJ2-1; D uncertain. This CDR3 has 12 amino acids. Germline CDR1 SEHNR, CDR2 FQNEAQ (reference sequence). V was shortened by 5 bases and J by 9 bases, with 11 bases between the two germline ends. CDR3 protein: CASSRGPSEQFF. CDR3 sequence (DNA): TGTGCCAGCAGCCGCGGTCCTAGTGAGCAGTTCTTC.

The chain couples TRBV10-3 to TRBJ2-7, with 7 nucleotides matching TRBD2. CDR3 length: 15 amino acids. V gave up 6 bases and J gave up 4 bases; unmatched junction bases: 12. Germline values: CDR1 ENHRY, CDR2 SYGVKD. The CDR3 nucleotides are TGTGCCATCAGAGAACGGGAGGATAGTACTTACGAGCAGTACTTC. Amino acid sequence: CAIREREDSTYEQYF.

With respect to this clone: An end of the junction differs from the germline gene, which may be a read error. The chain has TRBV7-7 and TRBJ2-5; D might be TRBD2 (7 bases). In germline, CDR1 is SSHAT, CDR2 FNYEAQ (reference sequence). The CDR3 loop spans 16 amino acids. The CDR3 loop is CASSLVQGGLGETQYF. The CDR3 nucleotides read TGTGCTAGCAGCTTAGTACAGGGAGGGCTTGGAGAGACCCAGTACTTC.

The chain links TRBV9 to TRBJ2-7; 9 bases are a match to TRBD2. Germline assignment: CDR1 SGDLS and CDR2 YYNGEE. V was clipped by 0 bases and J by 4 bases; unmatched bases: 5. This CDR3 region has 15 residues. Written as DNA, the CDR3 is TGTGCCAGCAGCGTAGATGTTAGCGGGAGATACGAGCAGTACTTC. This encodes CASSVDVSGRYEQYF.

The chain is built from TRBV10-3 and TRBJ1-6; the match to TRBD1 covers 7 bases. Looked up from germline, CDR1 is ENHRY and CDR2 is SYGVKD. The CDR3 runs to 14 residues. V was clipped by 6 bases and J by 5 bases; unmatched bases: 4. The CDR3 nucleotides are TGTGCCATCAGAGCCGGGACAGATAATTCACCCCTCCACTTT. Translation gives CAIRAGTDNSPLHF.

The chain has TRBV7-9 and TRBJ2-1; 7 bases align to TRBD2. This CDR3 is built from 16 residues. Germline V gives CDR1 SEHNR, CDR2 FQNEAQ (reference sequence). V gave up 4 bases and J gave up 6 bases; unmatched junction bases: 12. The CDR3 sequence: CASSSGPGGGLNEQFF. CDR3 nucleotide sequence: TGTGCCAGCAGCTCCGGACCGGGAGGAGGGCTCAATGAGCAGTTCTTC.

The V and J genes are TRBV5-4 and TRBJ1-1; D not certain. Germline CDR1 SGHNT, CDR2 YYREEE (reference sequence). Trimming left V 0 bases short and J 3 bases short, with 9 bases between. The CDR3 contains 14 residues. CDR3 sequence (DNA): TGTGCCAGCAGCTTGGCCGGGGTCGACACTGAAGCTTTCTTT. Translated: CASSLAGVDTEAFF.

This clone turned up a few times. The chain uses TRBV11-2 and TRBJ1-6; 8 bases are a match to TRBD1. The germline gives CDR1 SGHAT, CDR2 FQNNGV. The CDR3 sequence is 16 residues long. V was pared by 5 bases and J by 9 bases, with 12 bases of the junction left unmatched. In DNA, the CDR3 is TGTGCCAGCAGCCGTAATCTTCAGGGGGCATTTTCACCCCTCCACTTT. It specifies CASSRNLQGAFSPLHF.

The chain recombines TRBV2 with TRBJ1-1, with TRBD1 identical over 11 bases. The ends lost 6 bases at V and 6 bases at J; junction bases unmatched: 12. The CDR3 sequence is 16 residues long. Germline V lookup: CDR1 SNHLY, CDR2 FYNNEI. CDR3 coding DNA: TGTGCCAGCAGGGACCCACGTCTGGGACAGGGGGCTGAAGCTTTCTTT. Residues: CASRDPRLGQGAEAFF.

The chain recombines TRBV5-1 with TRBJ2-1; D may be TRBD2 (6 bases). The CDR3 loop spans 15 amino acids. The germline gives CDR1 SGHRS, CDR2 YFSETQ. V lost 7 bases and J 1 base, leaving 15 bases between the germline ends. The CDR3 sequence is CASRISGGSYNEQFF. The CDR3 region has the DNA TGCGCCAGCCGCATTAGCGGTGGTTCCTACAATGAGCAGTTCTTC.

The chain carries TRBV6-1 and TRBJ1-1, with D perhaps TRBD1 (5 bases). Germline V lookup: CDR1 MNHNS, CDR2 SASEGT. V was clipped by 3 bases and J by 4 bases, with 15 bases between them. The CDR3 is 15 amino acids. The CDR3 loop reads CASSDTGGGSTEAFF. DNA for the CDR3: TGTGCCAGCAGTGATACCGGGGGGGGGAGCACTGAAGCTTTCTTT.

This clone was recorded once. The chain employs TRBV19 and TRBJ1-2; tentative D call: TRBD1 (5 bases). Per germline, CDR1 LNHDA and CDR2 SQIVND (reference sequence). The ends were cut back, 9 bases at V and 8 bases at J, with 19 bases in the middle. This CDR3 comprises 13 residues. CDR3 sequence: CASLRTSEMGYTF. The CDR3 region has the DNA TGTGCCAGCCTTCGGACATCGGAAATGGGCTACACCTTC.